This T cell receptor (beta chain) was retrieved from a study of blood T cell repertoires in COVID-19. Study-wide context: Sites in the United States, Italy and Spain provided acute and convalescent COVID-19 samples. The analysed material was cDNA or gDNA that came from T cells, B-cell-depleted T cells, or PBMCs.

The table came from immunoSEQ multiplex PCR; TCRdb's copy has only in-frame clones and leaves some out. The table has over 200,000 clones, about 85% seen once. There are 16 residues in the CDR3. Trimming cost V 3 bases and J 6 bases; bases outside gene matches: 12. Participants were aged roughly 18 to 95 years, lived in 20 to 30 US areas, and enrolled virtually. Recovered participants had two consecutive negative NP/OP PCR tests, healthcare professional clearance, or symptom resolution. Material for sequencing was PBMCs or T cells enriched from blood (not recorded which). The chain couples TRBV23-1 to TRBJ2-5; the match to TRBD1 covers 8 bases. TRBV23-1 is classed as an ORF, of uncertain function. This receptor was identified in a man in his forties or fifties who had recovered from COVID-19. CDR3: CASSHPCPARGQTQYF. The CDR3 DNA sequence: TGCGCCAGCAGTCACCCTTGTCCGGCCAGGGGGCAGACCCAGTACTTC.